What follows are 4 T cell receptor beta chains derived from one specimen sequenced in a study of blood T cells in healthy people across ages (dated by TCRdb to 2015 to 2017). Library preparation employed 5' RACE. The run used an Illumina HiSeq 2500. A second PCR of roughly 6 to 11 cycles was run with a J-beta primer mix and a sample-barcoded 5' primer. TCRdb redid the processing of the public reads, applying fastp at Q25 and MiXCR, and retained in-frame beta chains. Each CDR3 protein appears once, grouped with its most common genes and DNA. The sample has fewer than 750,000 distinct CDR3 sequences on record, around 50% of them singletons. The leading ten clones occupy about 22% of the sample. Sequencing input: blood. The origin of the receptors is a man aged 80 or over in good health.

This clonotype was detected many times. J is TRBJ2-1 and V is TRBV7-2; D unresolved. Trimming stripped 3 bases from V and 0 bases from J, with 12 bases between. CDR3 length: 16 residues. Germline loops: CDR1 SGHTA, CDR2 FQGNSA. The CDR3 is CASSFRPVGSYNEQFF. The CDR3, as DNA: TGTGCCAGCAGCTTTCGGCCGGTGGGCTCCTACAATGAGCAGTTCTTC. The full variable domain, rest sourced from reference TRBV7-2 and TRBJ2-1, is GAGVSQSPSNKVTEKGKDVELRCDPISGHTALYWYRQSLGQGLEFLIYFQGNSAPDKSGLPSDRFSAERTGGSVSTLTIQRTQQEDSAVYLCASSFRPVGSYNEQFFGPGTRLTVL.

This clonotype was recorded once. The CDR3 sequence: CASSSGLTTYNEQFF. The CDR3, as DNA: TGCGCCAGCAGCTCGGGACTAACTACTTACAATGAGCAGTTCTTC. The rearrangement links TRBV5-1 to TRBJ2-1, with TRBD2 matching over 7 bases. J gave up 4 bases and V 3 bases, and 7 bases lay outside the gene matches. Germline assignment: CDR1 SGHRS and CDR2 YFSETQ. There are 15 residues in the CDR3.

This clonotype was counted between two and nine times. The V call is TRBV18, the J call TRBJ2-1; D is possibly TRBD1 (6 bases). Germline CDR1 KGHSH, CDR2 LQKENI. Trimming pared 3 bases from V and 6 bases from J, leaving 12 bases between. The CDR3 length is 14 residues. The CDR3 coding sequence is TGTGCCAGCTCACCCACTACAGGGTCCAATGAGCAGTTCTTC. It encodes CASSPTTGSNEQFF.

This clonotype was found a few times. CDR3 sequence: CASSPMAPHEQFF. The CDR3 coding sequence is TGCGCCAGCAGCCCAATGGCCCCCCATGAGCAGTTCTTC. The chain employs TRBV5-1 and TRBJ2-1, with D uncertain. V was clipped by 4 bases and J by 8 bases, with 13 bases between them. The CDR3 is 13 amino acids. The V gene's germline CDR1 is SGHRS and CDR2 YFSETQ.